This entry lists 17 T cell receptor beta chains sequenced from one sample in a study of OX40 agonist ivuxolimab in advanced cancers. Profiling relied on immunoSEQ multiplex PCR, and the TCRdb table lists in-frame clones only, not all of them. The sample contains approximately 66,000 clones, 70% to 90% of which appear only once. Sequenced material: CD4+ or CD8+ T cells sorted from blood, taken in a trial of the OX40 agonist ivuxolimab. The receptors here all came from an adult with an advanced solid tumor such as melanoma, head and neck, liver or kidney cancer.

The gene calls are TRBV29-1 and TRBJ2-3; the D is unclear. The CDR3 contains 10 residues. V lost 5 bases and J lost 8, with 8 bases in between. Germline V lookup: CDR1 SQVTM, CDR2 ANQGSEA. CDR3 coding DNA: TGCAGCGTTAGCAGAGGTACGCAGTATTTT. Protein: CSVSRGTQYF.

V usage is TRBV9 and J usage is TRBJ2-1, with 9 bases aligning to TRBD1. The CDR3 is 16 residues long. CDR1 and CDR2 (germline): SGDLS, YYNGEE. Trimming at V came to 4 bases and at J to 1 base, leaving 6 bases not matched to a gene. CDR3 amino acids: CASSPLTGGSYNEQFF. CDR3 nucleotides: TGTGCCAGCAGCCCCTTGACAGGGGGATCCTACAATGAGCAGTTCTTC.

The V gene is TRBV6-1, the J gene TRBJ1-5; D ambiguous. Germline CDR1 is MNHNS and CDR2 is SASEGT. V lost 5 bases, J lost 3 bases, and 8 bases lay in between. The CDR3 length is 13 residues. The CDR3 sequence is CASSTGNNQPQHF. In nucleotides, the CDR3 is TGTGCCAGCAGTACCGGGAACAATCAGCCCCAGCATTTT.

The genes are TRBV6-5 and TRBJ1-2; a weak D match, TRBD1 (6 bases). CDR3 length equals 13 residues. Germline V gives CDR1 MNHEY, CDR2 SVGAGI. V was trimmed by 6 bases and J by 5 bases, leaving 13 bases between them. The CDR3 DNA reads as TGTGCCAGCAGAGATACAGGGTGGTATGGCTACACCTTC. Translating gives CASRDTGWYGYTF.

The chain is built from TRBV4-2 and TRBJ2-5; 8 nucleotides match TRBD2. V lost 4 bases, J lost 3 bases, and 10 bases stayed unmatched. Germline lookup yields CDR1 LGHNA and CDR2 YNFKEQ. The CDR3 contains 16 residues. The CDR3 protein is CASSPGPGLGEETQYF. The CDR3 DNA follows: TGTGCCAGCAGCCCCGGTCCGGGACTAGGGGAAGAGACCCAGTACTTC.

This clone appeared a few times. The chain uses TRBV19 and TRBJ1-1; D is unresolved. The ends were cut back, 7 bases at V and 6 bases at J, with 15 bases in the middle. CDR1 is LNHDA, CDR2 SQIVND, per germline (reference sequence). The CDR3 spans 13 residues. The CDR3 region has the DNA TGTGCCAGTATATCTGTTCGAACCCCTGAAGCTTTCTTT. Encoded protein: CASISVRTPEAFF.

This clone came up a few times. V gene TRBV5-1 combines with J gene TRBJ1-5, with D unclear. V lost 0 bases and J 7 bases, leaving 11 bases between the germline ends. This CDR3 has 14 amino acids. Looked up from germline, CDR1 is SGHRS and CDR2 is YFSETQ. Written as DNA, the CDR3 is TGCGCCAGCAGCTTGGGAGCAGGATACCAGCCCCAGCATTTT. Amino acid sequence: CASSLGAGYQPQHF.

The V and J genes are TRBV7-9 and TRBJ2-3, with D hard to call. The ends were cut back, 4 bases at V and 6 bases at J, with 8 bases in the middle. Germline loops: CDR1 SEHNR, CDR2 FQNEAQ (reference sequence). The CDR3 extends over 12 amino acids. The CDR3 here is CASSSAWDTQYF. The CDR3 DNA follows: TGTGCCAGCAGCTCCGCCTGGGATACGCAGTATTTT.

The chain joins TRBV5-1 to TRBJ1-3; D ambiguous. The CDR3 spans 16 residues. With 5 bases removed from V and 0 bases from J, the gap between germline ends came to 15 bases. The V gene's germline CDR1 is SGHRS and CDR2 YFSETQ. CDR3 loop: CASRPDSRSSGNTIYF. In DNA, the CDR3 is TGCGCCAGCAGACCGGACTCCCGGAGCTCTGGAAACACCATATATTTT.

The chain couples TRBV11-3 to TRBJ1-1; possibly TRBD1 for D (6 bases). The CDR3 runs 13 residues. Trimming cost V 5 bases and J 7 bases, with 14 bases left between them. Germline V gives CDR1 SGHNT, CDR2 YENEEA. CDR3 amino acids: CASSLSGGSEAFF. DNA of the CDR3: TGTGCCAGCAGCCTATCGGGGGGCAGTGAAGCTTTCTTT.

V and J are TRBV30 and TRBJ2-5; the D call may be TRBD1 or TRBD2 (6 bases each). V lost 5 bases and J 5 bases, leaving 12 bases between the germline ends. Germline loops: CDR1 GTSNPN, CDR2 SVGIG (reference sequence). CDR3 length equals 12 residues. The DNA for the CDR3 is TGTGCCTGGTCGGGGGCGGGGGAGACCCAGTACTTC. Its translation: CAWSGAGETQYF.

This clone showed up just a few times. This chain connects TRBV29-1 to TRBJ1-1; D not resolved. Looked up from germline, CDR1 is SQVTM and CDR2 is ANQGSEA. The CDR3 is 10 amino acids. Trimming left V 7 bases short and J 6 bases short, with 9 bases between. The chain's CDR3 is CSGLTSEAFF. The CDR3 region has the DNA TGCAGCGGTTTGACTTCTGAAGCTTTCTTT.

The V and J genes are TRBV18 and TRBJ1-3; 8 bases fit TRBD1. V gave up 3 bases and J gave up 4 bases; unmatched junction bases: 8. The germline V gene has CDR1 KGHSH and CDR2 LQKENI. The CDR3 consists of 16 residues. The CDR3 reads CASSPQGQGVGNTIYF. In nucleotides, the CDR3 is TGTGCCAGCTCACCCCAAGGACAGGGTGTCGGAAACACCATATATTTT.

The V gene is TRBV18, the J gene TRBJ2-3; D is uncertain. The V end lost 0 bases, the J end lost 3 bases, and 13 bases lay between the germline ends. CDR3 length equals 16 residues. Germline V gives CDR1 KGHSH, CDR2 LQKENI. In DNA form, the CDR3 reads TGTGCCAGCTCACCACCTAAGGGCCAAGGGACAGATACGCAGTATTTT. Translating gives CASSPPKGQGTDTQYF.

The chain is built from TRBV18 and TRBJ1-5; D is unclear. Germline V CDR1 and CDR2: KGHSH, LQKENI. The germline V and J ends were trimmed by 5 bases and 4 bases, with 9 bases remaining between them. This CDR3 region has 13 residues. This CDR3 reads CASSEQGNQPQHF. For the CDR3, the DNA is TGTGCCAGCTCAGAACAAGGGAATCAGCCCCAGCATTTT.

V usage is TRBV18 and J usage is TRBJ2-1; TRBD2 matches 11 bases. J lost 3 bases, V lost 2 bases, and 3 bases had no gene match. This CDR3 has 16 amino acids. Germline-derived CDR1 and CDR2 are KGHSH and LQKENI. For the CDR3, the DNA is TGTGCCAGCTCACCAGGGCTAGCGGGGGGCTACAATGAGCAGTTCTTC. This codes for CASSPGLAGGYNEQFF.

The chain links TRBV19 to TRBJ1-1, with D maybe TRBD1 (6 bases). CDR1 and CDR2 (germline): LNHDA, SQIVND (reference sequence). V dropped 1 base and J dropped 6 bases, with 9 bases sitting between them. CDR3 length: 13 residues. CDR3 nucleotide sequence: TGTGCCAGTAGTATAGCGGGGGGCCCTGAAGCTTTCTTT. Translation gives CASSIAGGPEAFF.